The T cell receptor (beta chain) under discussion was sequenced for a study of human T cells and chemical hapten exposure. Overall study context: Sensitization employed 2% DPC on approximately 2 cm by approximately 2 cm of upper inner arm skin. Predominantly women, the patients had alopecia areata, totalis or universalis.

The V gene end was trimmed by 3 bases and the J gene end by 4 bases; junction bases not matched to a gene: 4. Germline-derived CDR1 and CDR2 are KGHDR and SFDVKD. There are 15 residues in the CDR3. Authors' data handling: A per-sample median of around 100,000 TCRs was observed, with counts ranging from roughly 20,000 to 750,000. TCRdb reanalysed the RACE reads using MiXCR and keeps one entry per CDR3 protein. The V and J calls and clone size are TCRdb's, not the authors'. The table records roughly 62,000 distinct CDR3 sequences, around 12% of them present only once. Time point specified: patch test 3, about 24 weeks after DPC sensitization. The sample's treatment: therapeutic diphenylcyclopropenone sensitization with weekly scalp DPC. Unfractionated whole blood yielded the extracted total RNA.

The sequence was obtained from a man aged 25 to 40 with alopecia areata. Some clones in this sample may be carry-over from other donors' samples. This material consisted of whole blood, taken in connection with sensitization to the hapten diphenylcyclopropenone (DPC). The genes are TRBV24-1 and TRBJ2-1; 8 nucleotides agree with TRBD2. CDR3 bases: TGTGCCACCAGTGATCACGGGGGGGGATACAATGAGCAGTTCTTC. The encoded protein is CATSDHGGGYNEQFF.